This T cell receptor beta chain was captured by sequencing in a study of blood T cell repertoires in COVID-19. Between the trimmed V and J ends, which lost 2 bases and 1 base, there was a span of 12 bases. The CDR3 is made up of 16 amino acids. From germline, CDR1 is SGHTA and CDR2 FQGNSA. Patients of the Seattle cohort, enrolled during active infection, were followed longitudinally. Repertoires were generated with immunoSEQ multiplex PCR, while TCRdb's copy carries only in-frame clones and drops some. The profile shows some 310,000 clones, around 91% of them singletons. Material for sequencing was peripheral blood. The chain links TRBV7-2 to TRBJ1-5; a weak D match, TRBD1 (5 bases). This clonotype was obtained from a woman aged 35 to 49 with COVID-19, enrolled during active disease. DNA for the CDR3: TGTGCCAGCAGCTTAAGCGACAGACGGAGCAATCAGCCCCAGCATTTT. It codes for CASSLSDRRSNQPQHF.